This T cell receptor beta chain was retrieved from a study of cytomegalovirus exposure and HLA in healthy donors. General study points: Earlier analysis found most TCR beta V segments productive about 87% or about 30% of the time.

Trimming at V came to 2 bases and at J to 7 bases, leaving 8 bases not matched to a gene. Germline V gene sequence: CDR1 SGHTS, CDR2 YDEGEE. The CDR3 loop spans 16 amino acids. Comments on this clone: The antigen is unknown.

PCR involved 60 Vbeta and 13 Jbeta primers. TCRdb's table, derived via immunoSEQ multiplex PCR, lists solely in-frame clones and lacks some. The repertoire holds roughly 200,000 clones, with roughly a tenth as singletons. The TCR was taken from a woman aged 30 to 39 in good health and CMV-seropositive. This chain links TRBV5-8 with TRBJ1-5, with TRBD1 matching 11 bases. The sample consisted of PBMCs. CDR3 amino acids: CASSFFPGQGDQPQHF. The DNA of the CDR3 is TGTGCCAGCAGCTTTTTCCCGGGACAGGGGGACCAGCCCCAGCATTTT.